This paragraph reports one TCR beta chain. Its antigen is currently unknown. The sample comes from a study of response to subunit inactivated influenza vaccine. Study-wide findings and caveats: Seasonal influenza vaccination, on each occasion, was suggested by the authors to recruit few new T cells.

In TCRdb, the RT-PCR reads were re-called with MiXCR into one record per CDR3 protein. The sample holds about 500,000 distinct CDR3 sequences, 16% seen once. In germline, CDR1 is MNHEY, CDR2 SVGEGT. This CDR3 has 16 amino acids. The ends were cut back, 5 bases at V and 5 bases at J, with 21 bases in the middle. The source was CD4+ T cells sorted from PBMCs, collected less than 25 months after vaccination. This clonotype was sampled from a man aged 45 to 70 who received an inactivated influenza vaccine. The V and J genes are TRBV6-2 or TRBV6-3 and TRBJ2-5; D tentatively fits TRBD1 or TRBD2 (5 bases each). Written as DNA, the CDR3 is TGTGCCAGCAGTACTCTCCGGGACGGAGGTGGGGAGACCCAGTACTTC. Protein sequence: CASSTLRDGGGETQYF.